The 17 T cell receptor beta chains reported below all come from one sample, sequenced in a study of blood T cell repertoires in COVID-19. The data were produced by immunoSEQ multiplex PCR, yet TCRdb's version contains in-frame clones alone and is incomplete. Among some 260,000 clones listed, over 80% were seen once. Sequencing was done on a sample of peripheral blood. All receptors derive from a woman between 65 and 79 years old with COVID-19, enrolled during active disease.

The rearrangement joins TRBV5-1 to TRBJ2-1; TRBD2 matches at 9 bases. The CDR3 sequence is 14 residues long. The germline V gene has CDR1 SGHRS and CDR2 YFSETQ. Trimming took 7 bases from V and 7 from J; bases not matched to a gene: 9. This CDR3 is CASSAGGPVNEQFF. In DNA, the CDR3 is TGCGCCAGCTCGGCGGGAGGGCCCGTGAATGAGCAGTTCTTC.

CDR3 region: CASTTDTYSNQPQHF. The CDR3 DNA sequence: TGTGCCAGCACCACGGACACTTATAGCAATCAGCCCCAGCATTTT. V usage is TRBV2 and J usage is TRBJ1-5, with D possibly being TRBD1 (5 bases). V lost 7 bases and J lost 0, with 13 bases in between. Per the germline V gene, CDR1 is SNHLY and CDR2 is FYNNEI. This CDR3 comprises 15 residues.

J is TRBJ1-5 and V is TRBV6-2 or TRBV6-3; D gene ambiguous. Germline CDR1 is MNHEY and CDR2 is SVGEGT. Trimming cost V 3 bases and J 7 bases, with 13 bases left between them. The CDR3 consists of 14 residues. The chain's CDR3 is CASSYTREYQPQHF. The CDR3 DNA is TGTGCCAGCAGTTATACGAGGGAATACCAGCCCCAGCATTTT.

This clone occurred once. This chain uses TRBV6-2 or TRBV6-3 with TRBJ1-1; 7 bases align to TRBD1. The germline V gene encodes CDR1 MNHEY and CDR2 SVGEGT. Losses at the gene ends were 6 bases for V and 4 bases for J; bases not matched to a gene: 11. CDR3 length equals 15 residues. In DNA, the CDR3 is TGTGCCAGCAGCGAAAGACAGGGAAGGGTCACTGAAGCTTTCTTT. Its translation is CASSERQGRVTEAFF.

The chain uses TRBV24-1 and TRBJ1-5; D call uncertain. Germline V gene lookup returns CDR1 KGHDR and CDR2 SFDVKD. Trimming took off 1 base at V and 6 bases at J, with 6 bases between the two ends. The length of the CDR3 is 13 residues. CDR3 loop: CATSDLPGQPQHF. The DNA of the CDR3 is TGTGCCACCAGTGATTTACCGGGTCAGCCCCAGCATTTT.

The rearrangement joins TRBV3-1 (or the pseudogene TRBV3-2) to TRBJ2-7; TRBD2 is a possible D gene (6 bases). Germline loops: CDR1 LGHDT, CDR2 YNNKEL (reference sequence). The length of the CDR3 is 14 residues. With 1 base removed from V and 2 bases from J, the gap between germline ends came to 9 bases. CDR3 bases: TGTGCCAGCAGCCAAGTGGGCGGGACCTACGAGCAGTACTTC. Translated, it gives CASSQVGGTYEQYF.

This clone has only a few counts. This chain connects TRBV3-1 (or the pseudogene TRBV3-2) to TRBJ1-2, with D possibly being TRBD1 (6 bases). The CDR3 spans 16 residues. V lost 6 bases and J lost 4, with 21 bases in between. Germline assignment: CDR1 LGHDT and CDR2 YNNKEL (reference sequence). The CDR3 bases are TGTGCCAGCAGTCGTTTGGGACAAGGAGCTGGCTATGGCTACACCTTC. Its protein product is CASSRLGQGAGYGYTF.

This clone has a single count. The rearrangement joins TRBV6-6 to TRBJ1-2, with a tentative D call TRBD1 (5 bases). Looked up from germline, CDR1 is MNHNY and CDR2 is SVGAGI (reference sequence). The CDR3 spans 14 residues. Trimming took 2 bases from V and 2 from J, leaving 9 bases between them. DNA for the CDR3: TGTGCCAGCAGTTACCAGGGATCAAACTATGGCTACACCTTC. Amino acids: CASSYQGSNYGYTF.

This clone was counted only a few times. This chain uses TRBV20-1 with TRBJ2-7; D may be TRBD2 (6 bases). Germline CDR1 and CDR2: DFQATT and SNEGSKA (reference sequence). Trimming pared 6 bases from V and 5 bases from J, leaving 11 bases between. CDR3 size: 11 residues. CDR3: CSAGRSDEQYF. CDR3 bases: TGCAGTGCCGGGAGATCTGACGAGCAGTACTTC.

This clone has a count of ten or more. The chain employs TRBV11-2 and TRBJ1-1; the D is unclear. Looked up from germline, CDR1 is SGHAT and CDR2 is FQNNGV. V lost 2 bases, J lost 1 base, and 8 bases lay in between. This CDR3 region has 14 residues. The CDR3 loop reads CASSLTVQNTEAFF. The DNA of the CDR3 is TGTGCCAGCAGCTTAACGGTTCAGAACACTGAAGCTTTCTTT. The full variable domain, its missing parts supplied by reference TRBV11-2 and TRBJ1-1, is EAGVAQSPRYKIIEKRQSVAFWCNPISGHATLYWYQQILGQGPKLLIQFQNNGVVDDSQLPKDRFSAERLKGVDSTLKIQPAKLEDSAVYLCASSLTVQNTEAFFGQGTRLTVV.

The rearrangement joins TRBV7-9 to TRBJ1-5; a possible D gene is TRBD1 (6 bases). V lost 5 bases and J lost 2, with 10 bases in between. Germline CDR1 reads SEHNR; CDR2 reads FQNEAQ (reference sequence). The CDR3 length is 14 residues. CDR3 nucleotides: TGTGCCAGCAGCCAGGGGTCGGGCAATCAGCCCCAGCATTTT. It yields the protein CASSQGSGNQPQHF.

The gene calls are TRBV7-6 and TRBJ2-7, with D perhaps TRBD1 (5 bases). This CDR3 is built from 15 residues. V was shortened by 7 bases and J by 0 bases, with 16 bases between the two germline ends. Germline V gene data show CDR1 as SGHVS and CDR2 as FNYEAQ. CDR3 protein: CASKKGNSNSYEQYF. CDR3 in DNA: TGTGCCAGCAAAAAGGGGAACTCCAACTCCTACGAGCAGTACTTC.

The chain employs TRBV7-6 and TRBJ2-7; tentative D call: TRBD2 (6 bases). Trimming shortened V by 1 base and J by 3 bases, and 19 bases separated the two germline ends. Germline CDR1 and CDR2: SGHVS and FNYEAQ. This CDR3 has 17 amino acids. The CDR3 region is CASSLGSGGMGFYEQYF. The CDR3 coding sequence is TGTGCCAGCAGCTTAGGGTCTGGCGGGATGGGGTTCTACGAGCAGTACTTC.

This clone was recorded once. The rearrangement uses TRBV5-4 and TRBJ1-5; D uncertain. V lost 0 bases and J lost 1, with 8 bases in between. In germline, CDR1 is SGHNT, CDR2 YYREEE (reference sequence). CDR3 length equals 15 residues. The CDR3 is CASSLAPGSNQPQHF. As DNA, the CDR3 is TGTGCCAGCAGCTTGGCTCCGGGGAGCAATCAGCCCCAGCATTTT.

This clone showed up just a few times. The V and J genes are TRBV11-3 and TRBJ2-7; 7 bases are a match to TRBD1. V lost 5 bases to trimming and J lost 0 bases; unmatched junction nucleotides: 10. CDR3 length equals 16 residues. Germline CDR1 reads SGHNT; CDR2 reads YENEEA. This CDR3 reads CASSPGQEYNSYEQYF. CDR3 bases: TGTGCCAGCAGCCCCGGACAGGAATACAACTCCTACGAGCAGTACTTC.

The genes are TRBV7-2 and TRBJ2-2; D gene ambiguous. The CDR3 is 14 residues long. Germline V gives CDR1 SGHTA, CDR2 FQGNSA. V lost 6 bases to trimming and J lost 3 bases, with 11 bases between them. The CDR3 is CASRPARYTGELFF. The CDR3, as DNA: TGTGCCAGCAGGCCGGCTAGGTACACCGGGGAGCTGTTTTTT.

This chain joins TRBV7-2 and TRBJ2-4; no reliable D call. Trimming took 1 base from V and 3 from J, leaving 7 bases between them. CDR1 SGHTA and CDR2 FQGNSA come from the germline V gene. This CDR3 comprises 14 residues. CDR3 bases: TGTGCCAGCAGCTTAGTGGGCTACAAAAACATTCAGTACTTC. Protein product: CASSLVGYKNIQYF.